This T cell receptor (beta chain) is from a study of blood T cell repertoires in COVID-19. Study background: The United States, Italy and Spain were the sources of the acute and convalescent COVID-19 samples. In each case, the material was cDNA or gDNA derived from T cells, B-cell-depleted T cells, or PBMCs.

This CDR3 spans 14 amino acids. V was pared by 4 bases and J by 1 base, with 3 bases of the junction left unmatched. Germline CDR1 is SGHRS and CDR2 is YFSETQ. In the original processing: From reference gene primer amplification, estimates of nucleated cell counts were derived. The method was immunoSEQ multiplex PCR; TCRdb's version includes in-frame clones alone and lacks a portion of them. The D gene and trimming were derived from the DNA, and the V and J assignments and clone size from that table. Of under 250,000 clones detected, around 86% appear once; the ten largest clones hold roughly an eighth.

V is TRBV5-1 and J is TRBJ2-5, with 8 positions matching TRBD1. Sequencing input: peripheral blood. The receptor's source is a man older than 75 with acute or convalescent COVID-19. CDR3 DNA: TGCGCCAGCAGCAGACAGGGGTTCCAAGAGACCCAGTACTTC. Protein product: CASSRQGFQETQYF.